This paragraph covers one T cell receptor (beta chain) sequence. Here immunoSEQ multiplex PCR was the method, and the copy in TCRdb shows in-frame clones only, minus some. The data contain 70,000 to 95,000 clones, 92% of them singletons. This sample was included in a study of OX40 agonist ivuxolimab in advanced cancers. Study overall: Ivuxolimab is a fully human IgG2 antibody that activates OX40 (CD134). A history of anti-PD-1, anti-PD-L1 or anti-CTLA-4 therapy was acceptable, and over 35% had some. Partial response was recorded in three patients: one hepatocellular carcinoma and two cutaneous melanoma cases.

CDR3 size: 19 residues. The V gene's germline CDR1 is SGHRS and CDR2 YFSETQ. V trimming: 4 bases; J trimming: 0 bases; junction bases outside the gene matches: 10. The receptor was derived from an adult with an advanced solid tumor such as melanoma, head and neck, liver or kidney cancer. The chain has TRBV5-1 and TRBJ2-3, with 14 bases that match TRBD2. The sample in question was CD4+ or CD8+ T cells sorted from blood, obtained in a trial of the OX40 agonist ivuxolimab. CDR3 in DNA: TGCGCCAGCAGCCCTTGGACTAGCGGGAGGACCCCTAGCACAGATACGCAGTATTTT. This codes for CASSPWTSGRTPSTDTQYF.